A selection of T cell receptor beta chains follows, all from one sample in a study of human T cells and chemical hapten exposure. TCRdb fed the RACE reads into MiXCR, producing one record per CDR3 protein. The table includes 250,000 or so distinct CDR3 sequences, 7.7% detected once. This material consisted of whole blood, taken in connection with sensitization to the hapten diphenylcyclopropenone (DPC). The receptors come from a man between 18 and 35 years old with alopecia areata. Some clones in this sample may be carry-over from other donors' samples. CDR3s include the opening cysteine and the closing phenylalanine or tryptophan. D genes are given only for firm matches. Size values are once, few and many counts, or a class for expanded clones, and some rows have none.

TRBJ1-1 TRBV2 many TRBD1 CASSSQGGNTEAFF TGTGCCAGCAGTTCCCAGGGGGGGAACACTGAAGCTTTCTTT
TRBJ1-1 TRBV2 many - CASSVGGTEAFF TGTGCCAGCAGTGTAGGGGGCACTGAAGCTTTCTTT
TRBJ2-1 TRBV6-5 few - CASSGSSSYNEQFF TGTGCCAGCAGTGGTTCCAGCTCCTACAATGAGCAGTTCTTC
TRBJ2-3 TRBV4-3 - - CASSQVVQKDTQYF TGCGCCAGCAGCCAAGTGGTACAGAAAGATACGCAGTATTTT
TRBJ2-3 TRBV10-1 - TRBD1 CASSETKQGASTDTQYF TGCGCCAGCAGTGAGACCAAACAGGGGGCGAGCACAGATACGCAGTATTTT
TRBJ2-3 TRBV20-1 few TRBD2 CSAISGEGTDTQYF TGCAGTGCTATTAGCGGGGAAGGCACAGATACGCAGTATTTT
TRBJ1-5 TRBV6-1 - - CASTERGSGQPQHF TGTGCCAGCACCGAAAGGGGATCCGGACAGCCCCAGCATTTT
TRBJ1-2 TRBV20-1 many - CSAREGPGYTF TGCAGTGCTAGAGAGGGGCCCGGCTACACCTTC
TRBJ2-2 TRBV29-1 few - CSYLRENTGELFF TGCAGCTACCTCAGGGAGAACACCGGGGAGCTGTTTTTT
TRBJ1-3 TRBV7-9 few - CASSVQGNPGGNTIYF TGTGCCAGCAGCGTCCAGGGGAATCCGGGAGGAAACACCATATATTTT
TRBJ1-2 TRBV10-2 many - CASSVLQGGDGYTF TGCGCCAGCAGTGTTTTGCAGGGAGGGGACGGCTACACCTTC
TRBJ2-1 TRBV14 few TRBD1 CASSQKTGTDNEQFF TGTGCCAGCAGCCAAAAAACCGGGACAGACAATGAGCAGTTCTTC
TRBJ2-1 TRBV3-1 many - CASSQVRVRNEQFF TGTGCCAGCAGCCAAGTTAGAGTCCGCAATGAGCAGTTCTTC
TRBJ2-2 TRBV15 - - CATSTPGARGELFF TGTGCCACCAGCACTCCAGGGGCTAGGGGGGAGCTGTTTTTT